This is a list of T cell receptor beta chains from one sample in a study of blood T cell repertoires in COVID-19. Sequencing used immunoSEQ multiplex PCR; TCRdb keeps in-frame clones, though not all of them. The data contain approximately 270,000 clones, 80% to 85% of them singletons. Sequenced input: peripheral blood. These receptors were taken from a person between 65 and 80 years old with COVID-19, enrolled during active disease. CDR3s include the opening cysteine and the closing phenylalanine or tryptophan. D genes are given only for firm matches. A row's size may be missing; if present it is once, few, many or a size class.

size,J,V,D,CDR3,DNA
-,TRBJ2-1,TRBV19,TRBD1,CASSGNRGNEQFF,TGTGCCAGTAGTGGGAACAGGGGTAATGAGCAGTTCTTC
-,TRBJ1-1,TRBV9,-,CASSVSQNTEAFF,TGTGCCAGCAGCGTGTCCCAGAACACTGAAGCTTTCTTT
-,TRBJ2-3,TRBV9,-,CASSVAGVGDTQYF,TGTGCCAGCAGCGTAGCGGGGGTTGGAGATACGCAGTATTTT
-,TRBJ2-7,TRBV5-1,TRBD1,CASSFLGTGVEEQYF,TGCGCCAGCAGCTTTTTAGGGACAGGGGTTGAGGAGCAGTACTTC
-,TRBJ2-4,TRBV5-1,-,CASSLGWGATGGAKNIQYF,TGCGCCAGCAGCTTGGGGTGGGGCGCCACAGGCGGAGCCAAAAACATTCAGTACTTC
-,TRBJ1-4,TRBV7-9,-,CASSLTGENEKLFF,TGTGCCAGCAGCTTAACAGGAGAAAATGAAAAACTGTTTTTT
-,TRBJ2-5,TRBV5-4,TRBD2,CASSFRASGGALAGETQYF,TGTGCCAGCAGCTTTCGGGCTAGCGGGGGGGCCCTAGCCGGGGAGACCCAGTACTTC
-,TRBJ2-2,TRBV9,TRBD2,CASSELAGEVGELFF,TGTGCCAGCAGCGAACTAGCGGGAGAGGTCGGGGAGCTGTTTTTT
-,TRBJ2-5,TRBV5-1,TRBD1,CASSRDTGVVTQYF,TGCGCCAGCAGCCGAGATACAGGGGTGGTGACCCAGTACTTC
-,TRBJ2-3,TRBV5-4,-,CASSLAQRTTDTQYF,TGTGCCAGCAGCTTGGCCCAGCGTACAACAGATACGCAGTATTTT
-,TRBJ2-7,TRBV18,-,CASSPMESFSTGEQYF,TGTGCCAGCTCACCGATGGAGTCATTCTCAACGGGAGAGCAGTACTTC
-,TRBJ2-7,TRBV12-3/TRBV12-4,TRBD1,CASSRQGSSEQYF,TGTGCCAGCAGCCGACAGGGTTCTAGCGAGCAGTACTTC
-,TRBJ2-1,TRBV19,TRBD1,CASSRSRQGSYNEQFF,TGTGCCAGTAGTCGGTCCCGACAGGGCTCCTACAATGAGCAGTTCTTC
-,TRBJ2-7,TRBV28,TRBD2,CASSLGGLASYEQYF,TGTGCCAGCAGTTTGGGGGGACTAGCTTCCTACGAGCAGTACTTC
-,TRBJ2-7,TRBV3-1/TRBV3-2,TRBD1,CASSQDPGQGAPQYF,TGTGCCAGCAGCCAAGATCCCGGACAGGGGGCCCCCCAGTACTTC
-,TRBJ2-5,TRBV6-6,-,CASSPTLRETQYF,TGTGCCAGCAGTCCTACTCTAAGAGAGACCCAGTACTTC
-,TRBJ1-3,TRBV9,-,CASSVAIDSRSGNTIYF,TGTGCCAGCAGCGTAGCTATAGACTCTCGCTCTGGAAACACCATATATTTT
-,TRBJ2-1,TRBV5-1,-,CASSLAWWAGPTPNNEQFF,TGCGCCAGCAGCTTGGCTTGGTGGGCGGGACCGACCCCAAACAATGAGCAGTTCTTC
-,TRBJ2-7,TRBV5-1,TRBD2,CASSLEPAGGGYEQYF,TGCGCCAGCAGCTTGGAACCAGCGGGAGGGGGCTACGAGCAGTACTTC
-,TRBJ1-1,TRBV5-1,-,CASSLVDTSTNTEAFF,TGCGCCAGCAGCTTGGTGGACACCTCTACGAACACTGAAGCTTTCTTT
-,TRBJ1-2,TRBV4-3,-,CASSPNQGGYGYTF,TGCGCCAGCAGCCCCAACCAGGGAGGGTATGGCTACACCTTC
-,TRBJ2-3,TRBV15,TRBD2,CATSRELAGAEADTQYF,TGTGCCACCAGCAGAGAACTAGCGGGGGCTGAGGCAGATACGCAGTATTTT
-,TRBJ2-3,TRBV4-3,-,CASSQGNRGSTDTQYF,TGCGCCAGCAGCCAAGGGAATAGGGGGAGCACAGATACGCAGTATTTT
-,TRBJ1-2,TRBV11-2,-,CASSLDPPGLYGYTF,TGTGCCAGCAGCTTAGATCCCCCAGGGCTCTATGGCTACACCTTC
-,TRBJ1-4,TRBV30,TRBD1,CAWEDQDRTNEKLFF,TGTGCCTGGGAAGACCAGGACAGGACAAATGAAAAACTGTTTTTT
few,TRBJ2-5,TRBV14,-,CASSQASGRGAQYF,TGTGCCAGCAGCCAAGCTTCCGGCAGGGGAGCCCAGTACTTC
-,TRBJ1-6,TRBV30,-,CAPERTTLLGYNSPLHF,TGTGCCCCCGAACGGACAACCCTCCTTGGGTATAATTCACCCCTCCACTTT
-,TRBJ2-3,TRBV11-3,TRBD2,CASSPGLAGADTQYF,TGTGCCAGCAGCCCGGGACTAGCGGGAGCAGATACGCAGTATTTT
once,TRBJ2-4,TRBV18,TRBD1,CASSATRVRMGQGAQEAKNIQYF,TGTGCCAGCTCAGCCACGAGGGTCAGGATGGGACAGGGGGCGCAGGAGGCCAAAAACATTCAGTACTTC
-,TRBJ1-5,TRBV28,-,CASSLHQGLGNQPQHF,TGTGCCAGCAGTTTACACCAAGGCCTAGGCAATCAGCCCCAGCATTTT
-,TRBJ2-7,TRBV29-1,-,CSAAPGHSSYEQYF,TGCAGCGCGGCACCGGGACATAGCTCCTACGAGCAGTACTTC
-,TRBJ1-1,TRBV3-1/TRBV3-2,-,CASSQDGESEAFF,TGTGCCAGCAGCCAAGATGGAGAAAGTGAAGCTTTCTTT
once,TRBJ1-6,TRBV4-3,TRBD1,CASSQDRQGGNSPLHF,TGCGCCAGCAGCCAAGATCGACAGGGTGGTAATTCACCCCTCCACTTT
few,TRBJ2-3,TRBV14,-,CASSLRAGNTDTQYF,TGTGCCAGCAGCCTACGTGCCGGGAACACAGATACGCAGTATTTT
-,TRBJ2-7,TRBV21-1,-,CASSPRDRTSYEQYF,TGTGCCAGCAGCCCGCGGGACCGGACCTCCTACGAGCAGTACTTC
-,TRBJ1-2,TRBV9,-,CASSVSQEGYGYTF,TGTGCCAGCAGCGTATCGCAGGAGGGCTATGGCTACACCTTC
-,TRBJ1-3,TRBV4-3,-,CASSQGPPQGLGGNTIYF,TGCGCCAGCAGCCAGGGGCCCCCGCAGGGGCTGGGCGGAAACACCATATATTTT
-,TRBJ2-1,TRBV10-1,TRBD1,CASNMTGNGNEQFF,TGCGCCAGCAACATGACAGGGAACGGGAATGAGCAGTTCTTC
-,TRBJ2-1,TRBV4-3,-,CASSQDLVQGSYNEQFF,TGCGCCAGCAGCCAAGATCTGGTCCAGGGCTCCTACAATGAGCAGTTCTTC
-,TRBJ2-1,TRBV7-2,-,CASSLAFGGEQFF,TGTGCCAGCAGCTTAGCGTTCGGAGGTGAGCAGTTCTTC
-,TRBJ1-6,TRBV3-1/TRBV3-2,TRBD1,CASSQQRTGDNSPLHF,TGTGCCAGCAGCCAGCAAAGAACAGGGGACAATTCACCCCTCCACTTT
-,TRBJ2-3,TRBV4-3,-,CASSQDGGARGTQYF,TGCGCCAGCAGCCAAGATGGCGGGGCCAGAGGTACGCAGTATTTT
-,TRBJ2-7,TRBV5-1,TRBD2,CASSFLRGGSYEQYF,TGCGCCAGCAGCTTTCTTCGCGGGGGGAGCTACGAGCAGTACTTC
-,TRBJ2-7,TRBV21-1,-,CASSIRGVGEQYF,TGTGCCAGCAGCATCAGGGGTGTGGGCGAGCAGTACTTC
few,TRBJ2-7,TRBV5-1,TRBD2,CASSSGTSAGEQYF,TGCGCCAGCAGCTCCGGGACTAGCGCTGGCGAGCAGTACTTC
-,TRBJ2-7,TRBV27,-,CASSQGGRIYEQYF,TGTGCCAGCAGTCAGGGGGGACGGATCTACGAGCAGTACTTC
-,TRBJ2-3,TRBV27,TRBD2,CASSLRLGSGRADTQYF,TGTGCCAGCAGTTTACGTTTGGGTAGCGGGAGGGCAGATACGCAGTATTTT
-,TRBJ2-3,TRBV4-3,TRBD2,CASSQDRVAGGYTQYF,TGCGCCAGCAGCCAAGATAGGGTAGCGGGAGGGTATACGCAGTATTTT
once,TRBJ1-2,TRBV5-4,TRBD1,CASSSGTDHGYTF,TGTGCCAGCAGCTCCGGGACAGACCATGGCTACACCTTC
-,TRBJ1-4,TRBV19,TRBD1,CASSPPGTGGPNEKLFF,TGTGCCAGTAGTCCCCCCGGGACAGGGGGTCCTAATGAAAAACTGTTTTTT
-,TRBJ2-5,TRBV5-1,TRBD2,CASSLLGTSGGAGKGETQYF,TGCGCCAGCAGCTTGCTGGGGACTAGCGGGGGGGCCGGGAAAGGTGAGACCCAGTACTTC
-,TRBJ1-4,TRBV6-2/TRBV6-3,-,CASSYPPKLFF,TGTGCCAGCAGTTACCCCCCGAAACTGTTTTTT
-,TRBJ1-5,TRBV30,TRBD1,CAWTRQGYSNQPQHF,TGTGCCTGGACCAGACAGGGATATAGCAATCAGCCCCAGCATTTT
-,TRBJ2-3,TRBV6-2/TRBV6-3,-,CASSYNSPTDTQYF,TGTGCCAGCAGTTACAACAGTCCGACAGATACGCAGTATTTT